The 6 T cell receptor beta chains presented below share a single source sample, sequenced in a study of CD8 T cells in ankylosing spondylitis. These receptors' targets are unknown. Overall study findings and caveats: A TCR beta motif of several highly homologous variants appeared characteristic of ankylosing spondylitis blood.

TCRdb itself ran the 5' RACE reads through MiXCR, one entry per CDR3 protein. The profile shows fewer than 500,000 distinct CDR3 sequences, about 25% of them singletons. The sample was blood, either unsorted or a sorted T cell fraction (not recorded which). The receptors derive from a male donor with ankylosing spondylitis.

The chain uses TRBV5-1 and TRBJ1-1, with TRBD1 matching 10 bases. CDR3 length: 15 amino acids. Germline CDR1 is SGHRS and CDR2 is YFSETQ. V was pared by 4 bases and J by 6 bases, with 9 bases of the junction left unmatched. CDR3 region: CASSPTDRGRSEAFF. The CDR3, as DNA: TGCGCCAGCAGCCCCACGGACAGGGGGAGATCTGAAGCTTTCTTT.

This clonotype has only a few counts. The V gene is TRBV29-1, the J gene TRBJ2-5; the match to TRBD2 covers 8 bases. With 6 bases clipped from V and 4 bases from J, the junction kept 7 bases outside the gene matches. The germline V gene has CDR1 SQVTM and CDR2 ANQGSEA. The CDR3 is 13 amino acids. Here the CDR3 reads CSVPAAGGETQYF. The CDR3 region has the DNA TGCAGCGTCCCCGCGGCGGGGGGAGAGACCCAGTACTTC. Variable domain in full (rest from reference TRBV29-1 and TRBJ2-5): SAVISQKPSRDICQRGTSLTIQCQVDSQVTMMFWYRQQPGQSLTLIATANQGSEATYESGFVIDKFPISRPNLTFSTLTVSNMSPEDSSIYLCSVPAAGGETQYFGPGTRLLVL.

The chain joins TRBV5-6 to TRBJ2-2, with D tentatively TRBD1 (6 bases). V was cut by 4 bases and J by 5 bases, with 9 bases left in between. The CDR3 length is 13 residues. Germline CDR1 SGHDT, CDR2 YYEEEE. The CDR3 here is CASSRDRTGELFF. In DNA form, the CDR3 reads TGTGCCAGCAGCCGTGACAGGACCGGGGAGCTGTTTTTT.

The chain is built from TRBV5-6 and TRBJ1-1, with TRBD1 as a possible D gene (5 bases). CDR3 size: 16 residues. CDR1 SGHDT and CDR2 YYEEEE come from the germline V gene. V lost 2 bases to trimming and J lost 4 bases, with 18 bases between them. The CDR3 DNA is TGTGCCAGCAGCTTTGGACGGGGGATGGGGCTCACTGAAGCTTTCTTT. Translating it yields CASSFGRGMGLTEAFF.

The chain combines TRBV5-5 with TRBJ2-1; 11 nucleotides match TRBD2. The CDR3 sequence is 18 residues long. J lost 0 bases, V lost 2 bases, and 7 bases had no gene match. Per the germline V gene, CDR1 is SGHKS and CDR2 is YYEKEE (reference sequence). The DNA of the CDR3 is TGTGCCAGCAGCTTAGGAACTAGCGGGAGCAACTCCTACAATGAGCAGTTCTTC. It codes for CASSLGTSGSNSYNEQFF.

This clonotype occurred a few times. The chain is built from TRBV7-9 and TRBJ2-3, with TRBD2 matching 11 bases. CDR1 SEHNR and CDR2 FQNEAQ come from the germline V gene (reference sequence). J was trimmed by 5 bases and V by 1 base; bases with no gene match: 5. There are 16 residues in the CDR3. The CDR3 loop reads CASSLGIAGGRDTQYF. The DNA of the CDR3 is TGTGCCAGCAGCTTAGGAATAGCGGGAGGGCGAGATACGCAGTATTTT.